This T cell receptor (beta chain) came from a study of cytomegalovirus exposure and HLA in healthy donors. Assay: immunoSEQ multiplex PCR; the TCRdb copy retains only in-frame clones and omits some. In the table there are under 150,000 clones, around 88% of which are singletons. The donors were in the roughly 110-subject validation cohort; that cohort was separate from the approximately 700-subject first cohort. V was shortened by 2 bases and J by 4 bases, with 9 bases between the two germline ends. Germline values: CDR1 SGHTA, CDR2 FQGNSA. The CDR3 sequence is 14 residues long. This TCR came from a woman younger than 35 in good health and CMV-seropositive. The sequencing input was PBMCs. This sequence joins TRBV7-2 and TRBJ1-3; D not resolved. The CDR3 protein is CASSLQNSGNTIYF. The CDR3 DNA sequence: TGTGCCAGCAGCTTACAGAACAGCGGAAACACCATATATTTT.